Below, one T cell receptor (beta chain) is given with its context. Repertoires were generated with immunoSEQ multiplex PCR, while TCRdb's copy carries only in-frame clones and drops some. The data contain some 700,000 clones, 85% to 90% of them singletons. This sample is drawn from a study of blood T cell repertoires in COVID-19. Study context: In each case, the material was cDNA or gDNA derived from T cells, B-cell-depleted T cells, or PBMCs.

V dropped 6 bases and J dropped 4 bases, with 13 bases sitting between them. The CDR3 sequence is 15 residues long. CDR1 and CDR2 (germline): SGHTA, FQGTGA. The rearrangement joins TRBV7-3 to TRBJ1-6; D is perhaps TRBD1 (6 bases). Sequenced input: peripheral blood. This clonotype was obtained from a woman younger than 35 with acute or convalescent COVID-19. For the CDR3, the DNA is TGTGCCAGCAGAAAGACAGGCGAATATAATTCACCCCTCCACTTT. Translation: CASRKTGEYNSPLHF.